The 14 T cell receptor beta chains listed next were all sequenced from one sample in a study of T cells after posttransplantation cyclophosphamide. Here immunoSEQ multiplex PCR was the method, and the copy in TCRdb shows in-frame clones only, minus some. The sample lists approximately 5,000 clones; approximately 70% were seen once. Methotrexate plus calcineurin inhibitor accompanied controls' myeloablative marrow transplants; sampling was 1 year later. This material consisted of PBMCs, taken 321 days after allogeneic stem cell transplant with calcineurin inhibitor and methotrexate. Source of these receptors: a female patient in her forties or fifties who received an allogeneic stem cell transplant from an unrelated donor, was CMV-positive, and had acute and chronic GVHD. Some T cells may have come from the graft donor.

The chain joins TRBV7-3 to TRBJ2-3, with a possible D match to TRBD1 (5 bases). V dropped 2 bases and J dropped 0 bases, with 9 bases sitting between them. The CDR3 contains 15 residues. Per the germline V gene, CDR1 is SGHTA and CDR2 is FQGTGA. The CDR3 DNA sequence: TGTGCCAGCAGCTTAGGGGCCACTAGCACAGATACGCAGTATTTT. Its protein product is CASSLGATSTDTQYF.

The V and J genes are TRBV6-1 and TRBJ1-2; a weak D match, TRBD1 (5 bases). CDR3 length: 14 amino acids. Germline CDR1 is MNHNS and CDR2 is SASEGT. V was trimmed by 0 bases and J by 4 bases, leaving 9 bases between them. The CDR3 loop reads CASSEAIGVYGYTF. The CDR3 DNA is TGTGCCAGCAGTGAAGCAATAGGGGTCTATGGCTACACCTTC.

The CDR3, as DNA: TGTGCCAGCAGCCAAAACGCCGACAGCCCAGACTATGGCTACACCTTC. Translation gives CASSQNADSPDYGYTF. This chain connects TRBV14 to TRBJ1-2, with a weak D call TRBD1 (5 bases). This CDR3 comprises 16 residues. Trimming pared 2 bases from V and 3 bases from J, leaving 16 bases between. Germline-derived CDR1 and CDR2 are SGHDN and FVKESK.

This clone was found once. The J gene is TRBJ1-1, the V gene TRBV11-3; maybe TRBD1 (5 bases). Trimming left V 5 bases short and J 3 bases short, with 16 bases between. CDR1 is SGHNT and CDR2 is YENEEA in the germline V gene. This CDR3 is built from 15 residues. This chain's CDR3 is CASSPAGDRYTEAFF. The CDR3 nucleotides are TGTGCCAGCAGCCCCGCGGGGGACCGTTACACTGAAGCTTTCTTT.

This sequence joins TRBV6-1 and TRBJ1-4; 10 bases are a match to TRBD1. The J segment lost 8 bases and the V segment lost 9 bases, leaving 3 bases of the junction unmatched. In germline, CDR1 is MNHNS, CDR2 SASEGT. This CDR3 is built from 12 residues. CDR3 bases: TGTGCCAGGCAGACAGGGGGCGAAAAACTGTTTTTT. Its translation is CARQTGGEKLFF.

The V call is TRBV6-5, the J call TRBJ2-7; 11 bases are a match to TRBD1. There are 13 residues in the CDR3. With 6 bases clipped from V and 3 bases from J, the junction kept 1 base outside the gene matches. Germline lookup yields CDR1 MNHEY and CDR2 SVGAGI. The DNA of the CDR3 is TGTGCCAGCAGGGGACAGGGGGTCTACGAGCAGTACTTC. It is translated as CASRGQGVYEQYF.

J is TRBJ1-2 and V is TRBV6-5; D is possibly TRBD1 (6 bases). Per the germline V gene, CDR1 is MNHEY and CDR2 is SVGAGI. Trimming left V 3 bases short and J 4 bases short, with 12 bases between. This CDR3 comprises 14 residues. The CDR3 nucleotides read TGTGCCAGCAGTTATGTTGCACAGGGCTATGGCTACACCTTC. Its protein is CASSYVAQGYGYTF.

This clone has a single count. CDR3 in DNA: TGTGCCAGCAGCTTAGGAGTATCGTCCGGGGATGAGCAGTTCTTC. Translated, it gives CASSLGVSSGDEQFF. J is TRBJ2-1 and V is TRBV11-2; tentatively, D is TRBD2 (5 bases). The CDR3 is 15 amino acids. Germline CDR1 SGHAT, CDR2 FQNNGV. V dropped 1 base and J dropped 8 bases, with 15 bases sitting between them.

The V call is TRBV6-6, the J call TRBJ1-1; 7 bases match TRBD1. Germline V CDR1 and CDR2: MNHNY, SVGAGI (reference sequence). Trimming took 4 bases from V and 1 from J; bases not matched to a gene: 0. The CDR3 runs 13 residues. The CDR3 here is CASSWDRNTEAFF. CDR3 DNA: TGTGCCAGCAGTTGGGACAGGAACACTGAAGCTTTCTTT.

J is TRBJ1-1 and V is TRBV7-2; possible D gene TRBD1, 5 bases. Germline lookup yields CDR1 SGHTA and CDR2 FQGNSA. The V and J ends lost 3 bases and 0 bases respectively, with 8 bases between them. The CDR3 has 14 amino acids. CDR3 nucleotide sequence: TGTGCCAGCAGCTTTTCCAGGGTGAACACTGAAGCTTTCTTT. This encodes CASSFSRVNTEAFF.

The chain employs TRBV15 and TRBJ2-2; TRBD2 agrees at 7 bases. Trimming at V came to 0 bases and at J to 1 base, leaving 5 bases not matched to a gene. The CDR3 length is 17 residues. CDR1 is LNHNV, CDR2 YYDKDF, per germline (reference sequence). CDR3 DNA: TGTGCCACCAGCAGAGAGATGGTAGCGGGGAACACCGGGGAGCTGTTTTTT. This codes for CATSREMVAGNTGELFF.

The chain recombines TRBV5-6 with TRBJ1-1, with TRBD1 matching 9 bases. CDR1 SGHDT and CDR2 YYEEEE come from the germline V gene. CDR3 size: 15 residues. Trimming removed 3 bases from V and 7 bases from J; junction bases left unmatched: 10. This chain's CDR3 is CASSWADRGSLEAFF. CDR3 DNA: TGTGCCAGCAGCTGGGCGGACAGGGGCTCCCTTGAAGCTTTCTTT.

This chain uses TRBV7-2 with TRBJ2-3; 11 bases agree with TRBD2. The germline V gene has CDR1 SGHTA and CDR2 FQGNSA. The CDR3 consists of 16 residues. The V and J ends lost 5 bases and 2 bases, in that order; junction bases with no gene match: 6. Written as DNA, the CDR3 is TGTGCCAGCAGCGGGGGGGGACTAGCGGCCACAGATACGCAGTATTTT. Its translation: CASSGGGLAATDTQYF.

This clone was picked up one time. The chain is built from TRBV2 and TRBJ2-7, with 16 nucleotides matching TRBD2. The CDR3 has 16 amino acids. Germline V gene sequence: CDR1 SNHLY, CDR2 FYNNEI. V was pared by 6 bases and J by 7 bases, with 9 bases of the junction left unmatched. CDR3 sequence (DNA): TGTGCCAGCAGGGGACTAGCGGGAGGGCCCCAACGGGAGCAGTACTTC. Protein product: CASRGLAGGPQREQYF.